This TCR beta chain appears in the sequencing data of a study of blood T cell repertoires in COVID-19. The protocol was immunoSEQ multiplex PCR, while the TCRdb copy is restricted to in-frame clones and leaves out a portion. The sample holds roughly 69,000 clones, around four fifths seen once. Trimming stripped 3 bases from V and 0 bases from J, with 8 bases between. The CDR3 runs to 14 residues. Per germline, CDR1 PRHDT and CDR2 FYEKMQ (reference sequence). The receptor's source is a man aged 55 to 69 with COVID-19, enrolled during active disease. Specimen: peripheral blood. The V and J genes are TRBV13 and TRBJ1-1, with a weak D call TRBD1 (5 bases). This chain's CDR3 is CASSFKGMNTEAFF. The CDR3 region has the DNA TGTGCCAGCAGCTTCAAGGGGATGAACACTGAAGCTTTCTTT.